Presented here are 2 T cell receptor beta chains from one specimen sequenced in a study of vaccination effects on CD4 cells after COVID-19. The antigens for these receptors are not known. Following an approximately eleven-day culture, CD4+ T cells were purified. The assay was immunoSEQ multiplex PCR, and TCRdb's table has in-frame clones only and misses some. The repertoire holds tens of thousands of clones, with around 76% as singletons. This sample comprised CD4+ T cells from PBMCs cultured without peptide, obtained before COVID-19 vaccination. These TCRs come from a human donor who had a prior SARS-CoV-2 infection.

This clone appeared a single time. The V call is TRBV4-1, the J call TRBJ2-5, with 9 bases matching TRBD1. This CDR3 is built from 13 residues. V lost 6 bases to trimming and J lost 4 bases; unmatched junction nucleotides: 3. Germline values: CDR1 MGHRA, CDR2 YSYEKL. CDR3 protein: CASRKQGAETQYF. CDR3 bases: TGCGCCAGCAGGAAACAGGGGGCAGAGACCCAGTACTTC.

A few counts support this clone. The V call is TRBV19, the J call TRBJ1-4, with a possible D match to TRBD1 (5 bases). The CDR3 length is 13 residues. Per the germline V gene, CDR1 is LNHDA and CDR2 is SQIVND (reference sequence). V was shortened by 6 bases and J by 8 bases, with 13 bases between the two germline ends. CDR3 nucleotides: TGTGCCAGTAGGTTGCAGGGTAGCGAAAAACTGTTTTTT. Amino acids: CASRLQGSEKLFF.